Following are 24 T cell receptor beta chains from one sample sequenced in a study of blood T cells in healthy people across ages. The second PCR ran about 6 to 11 cycles with a sample-barcoded 5' primer and J-beta primers. TCRdb re-called the 5' RACE reads through MiXCR, storing one row per CDR3 protein. The sample holds about 1,600,000 distinct CDR3 sequences; roughly 45% are singletons and the top ten take 6.5% to 10%. Input material: blood. The origin of the receptors is a woman aged 18-30 years in good health.

This clonotype showed up just a few times. The CDR3 nucleotides read TGTGCCACCAGCAGACCCAGTGACGAGCAGTACTTC. Amino acid sequence: CATSRPSDEQYF. The rearrangement links TRBV15 to TRBJ2-5; D unclear. The end of the DNA is better explained by TRBJ2-7, so the J call may be wrong. Germline CDR1 is LNHNV and CDR2 is YYDKDF (reference sequence). This CDR3 has 12 amino acids.

V usage is TRBV29-1 and J usage is TRBJ2-5; 11 bases align to TRBD2. The V gene end was trimmed by 6 bases and the J gene end by 5 bases; junction bases not matched to a gene: 14. Germline V gene lookup returns CDR1 SQVTM and CDR2 ANQGSEA. This CDR3 spans 16 amino acids. CDR3 in DNA: TGCAGCGTCGCGGACTCCCTAGCGGGGGGAGGGGAGACCCAGTACTTC. It encodes CSVADSLAGGGETQYF. The entire variable domain, with the rest obtained from reference TRBV29-1 and TRBJ2-5, is as follows: SAVISQKPSRDICQRGTSLTIQCQVDSQVTMMFWYRQQPGQSLTLIATANQGSEATYESGFVIDKFPISRPNLTFSTLTVSNMSPEDSSIYLCSVADSLAGGGETQYFGPGTRLLVL.

The chain has TRBV2 and TRBJ2-7, with 8 nucleotides matching TRBD2. The CDR3 extends over 16 amino acids. Germline CDR1 and CDR2: SNHLY and FYNNEI. V lost 0 bases to trimming and J lost 7 bases; unmatched junction nucleotides: 11. The CDR3 sequence: CASSEAAGARGNEQYF. The CDR3 bases are TGTGCCAGCAGTGAAGCAGCGGGAGCCAGAGGAAATGAGCAGTACTTC.

The J gene is TRBJ1-2, the V gene TRBV6-5; a possible D gene is TRBD1 (6 bases). This CDR3 contains 15 residues. Trimming removed 1 base at V and 6 bases at J, with 15 bases between. CDR1 and CDR2 from the germline V gene are MNHEY and SVGAGI. The CDR3 bases are TGTGCCAGCAGTTACTGGGGTCAGGGGCTTAATGGCTACACCTTC. Its translation is CASSYWGQGLNGYTF.

V and J are TRBV3-1 and TRBJ2-7; TRBD2 matches 8 bases. CDR1 and CDR2 (germline): LGHDT, YNNKEL (reference sequence). CDR3 length equals 15 residues. V shed 0 bases, J shed 7 bases, and the junction held 8 bases outside the gene matches. This chain's CDR3 is CASSQDGTRYREQYF. In nucleotides, the CDR3 is TGTGCCAGCAGCCAAGATGGGACTAGGTATCGGGAGCAGTACTTC.

The genes are TRBV30 and TRBJ2-1; D possibly uses TRBD1 or TRBD2 (5 bases each). The germline gives CDR1 GTSNPN, CDR2 SVGIG (reference sequence). The V and J ends lost 0 bases and 8 bases respectively, with 11 bases between them. The CDR3 is made up of 13 amino acids. The CDR3 DNA reads TGTGCCTGGAGTGTCGAGGGGTCCCATGAGCAGTTCTTC. Translation: CAWSVEGSHEQFF.

The chain carries TRBV28 and TRBJ2-5; D gene unclear. TRBJ2-7 explains the end of the DNA better; the J call may be wrong. Germline CDR1 is MDHEN and CDR2 is SYDVKM. The CDR3 has 11 residues. The DNA for the CDR3 is TGTGCCAGCAGACTCCGCGACGAGCAGTACTTC. It translates to CASRLRDEQYF.

This clonotype was seen a handful of times. The chain couples TRBV7-9 to TRBJ1-1; no reliable D call. This CDR3 region has 12 residues. Germline V gene lookup returns CDR1 SEHNR and CDR2 FQNEAQ (reference sequence). V was trimmed by 4 bases and J by 6 bases, leaving 9 bases between them. CDR3 DNA sequence: TGTGCCAGCAGCTCTACAGTGGCTGAAGCTTTCTTT. Translated, it gives CASSSTVAEAFF.

The rearrangement links TRBV2 to TRBJ1-1; TRBD1 matches 7 bases. Germline CDR1 is SNHLY and CDR2 is FYNNEI. V gave up 10 bases and J gave up 6 bases; unmatched junction bases: 11. The CDR3 sequence is 13 residues long. CDR3 nucleotides: TGTGCCACAACTAACAGGGGATCAGCTGAAGCTTTCTTT. This codes for CATTNRGSAEAFF.

The chain carries TRBV5-6 and TRBJ2-7; no clear D gene. The V gene lost 4 bases and the J gene lost 0 bases, with 14 bases spanning the gap. The CDR3 totals 15 residues. The germline V gene encodes CDR1 SGHDT and CDR2 YYEEEE. The CDR3 region is CASSPSAVASYEQYF. The DNA for the CDR3 is TGTGCCAGCAGCCCATCTGCGGTGGCCTCCTACGAGCAGTACTTC. Together with reference TRBV5-6 and TRBJ2-7, the CDR3 gives the full variable domain: DAGVTQSPTHLIKTRGQQVTLRCSPKSGHDTVSWYQQALGQGPQFIFQYYEEEERQRGNFPDRFSGHQFPNYSSELNVNALLLGDSALYLCASSPSAVASYEQYFGPGTRLTVT.

The V gene is TRBV6-2 or TRBV6-3, the J gene TRBJ1-2; weak D call: TRBD1 (6 bases). In germline, CDR1 is MNHEY, CDR2 SVGEGT. The CDR3 has 18 amino acids. V dropped 6 bases and J dropped 2 bases, with 25 bases sitting between them. The CDR3 protein is CASSHQERSGQTNYGYTF. The CDR3 coding sequence is TGTGCCAGCAGCCACCAGGAGCGGTCAGGACAGACGAACTATGGCTACACCTTC.

The chain has TRBV20-1 and TRBJ2-1; no definite D call. This CDR3 has 14 amino acids. Deletions cut 0 bases from V and 8 bases from J, with 14 bases between. Germline loops: CDR1 DFQATT, CDR2 SNEGSKA (reference sequence). CDR3 sequence: CSARDVRALDEQFF. CDR3 bases: TGCAGTGCTAGAGATGTAAGGGCGCTGGATGAGCAGTTCTTC.

This sequence joins TRBV20-1 and TRBJ2-5; D is undetermined. Trimming stripped 0 bases from V and 5 bases from J, with 4 bases between. The CDR3 totals 11 residues. Per germline, CDR1 DFQATT and CDR2 SNEGSKA (reference sequence). The CDR3, as DNA: TGCAGTGCTAGAGAGGATGAGACCCAGTACTTC. It translates to CSAREDETQYF.

V gene TRBV20-1 combines with J gene TRBJ2-1; 14 bases match TRBD2. CDR1 and CDR2 (germline): DFQATT, SNEGSKA (reference sequence). With V trimmed by 3 bases and J by 3 bases, 7 bases remained unmatched. CDR3 size: 17 residues. CDR3 in DNA: TGCAGTGCTAGCGGGACTAGCGGGAGTATAGGCTACAATGAGCAGTTCTTC. It yields the protein CSASGTSGSIGYNEQFF.

This clonotype was picked up one time. This chain links TRBV12-3 or TRBV12-4 with TRBJ1-1, with D perhaps matching TRBD1 (5 bases). V lost 6 bases and J lost 8, with 13 bases in between. The CDR3 extends over 12 amino acids. In nucleotides, the CDR3 is TGTGCCAGCAGCCCAGGGTTGGGGGAAGCTTTCTTT. Residues: CASSPGLGEAFF.

The chain couples TRBV6-5 to TRBJ2-7; D possibly corresponds to TRBD2 (5 bases). CDR1 and CDR2 from the germline V gene are MNHEY and SVGAGI. The CDR3 extends over 14 amino acids. The germline V and J ends were trimmed by 9 bases and 3 bases, with 18 bases remaining between them. CDR3 coding DNA: TGTGCCAGTAGGGCCGGGAACACCGGCTACGAGCAGTACTTC. It specifies CASRAGNTGYEQYF.

V and J are TRBV6-5 and TRBJ1-2; TRBD1 matches at 12 bases. This CDR3 comprises 19 residues. Germline V gene sequence: CDR1 MNHEY, CDR2 SVGAGI. V lost 4 bases to trimming and J lost 3 bases; unmatched junction nucleotides: 15. DNA for the CDR3: TGTGCCAGCAGTTTTTATATGGGGTCCGGGACAGGGGGCGACTATGGCTACACCTTC. It yields the protein CASSFYMGSGTGGDYGYTF.

V usage is TRBV7-3 and J usage is TRBJ2-7; tentative D call: TRBD2 (5 bases). Gene TRBJ2-5 matches the end of the DNA better, so the J call may be wrong. The CDR3 runs 15 residues. Germline-derived CDR1 and CDR2 are SGHTA and FQGTGA. The CDR3 loop is CASSSLVLDGETQYF. CDR3 coding DNA: TGTGCCAGCAGCTCCCTTGTACTAGACGGGGAGACCCAGTACTTC.

This clonotype was seen a single time. The J gene is TRBJ2-1, the V gene TRBV14; D ambiguous. CDR1 SGHDN and CDR2 FVKESK come from the germline V gene. Trimming removed 4 bases at V and 13 bases at J, with 23 bases between. This CDR3 comprises 15 residues. For the CDR3, the DNA is TGTGCCAGCAGCCCCGGAAGGGCGGTATCCAGCATTCAGTTCTTC. It specifies CASSPGRAVSSIQFF.

There are many counts of this clonotype. A much larger clone lies a single base off, so this may be a read error. This sequence joins TRBV12-3 or TRBV12-4 and TRBJ2-3; no clear D gene. The V and J ends lost 7 bases and 0 bases respectively, with 5 bases between them. This CDR3 is built from 12 residues. CDR3 nucleotides: TGTGCCAGCACCCCTAGCACAGATACGCAGTATTTT. The encoded protein is CASTPSTDTQYF.

The chain uses TRBV10-3 and TRBJ2-1; D might be TRBD2 (6 bases). Per the germline V gene, CDR1 is ENHRY and CDR2 is SYGVKD. Trimming stripped 6 bases from V and 6 bases from J, with 15 bases between. This CDR3 is built from 14 residues. As DNA, the CDR3 is TGTGCCATCAGAACAGCGGGTGCAGCCAATGAGCAGTTCTTC. Its translation: CAIRTAGAANEQFF.

The chain joins TRBV20-1 to TRBJ2-7; TRBD1 matches at 7 bases. Germline V CDR1 and CDR2: DFQATT, SNEGSKA (reference sequence). This CDR3 spans 14 amino acids. V was clipped by 3 bases and J by 2 bases; unmatched bases: 7. This chain's CDR3 is CSASFGRGTYEQYF. The CDR3 DNA follows: TGCAGTGCTAGTTTTGGCAGGGGGACCTACGAGCAGTACTTC.

The chain links TRBV6-6 to TRBJ2-7, with 9 bases lining up with TRBD1. V shed 6 bases and J 5 bases; nucleotides not matched to a gene: 11. The CDR3 has 15 residues. Germline lookup yields CDR1 MNHNY and CDR2 SVGAGI (reference sequence). CDR3 sequence: CASRHPGQGLDEQYF. The CDR3 DNA reads as TGTGCCAGCAGGCATCCGGGACAGGGTCTCGACGAGCAGTACTTC.

There are a few counts of this clonotype. This sequence joins TRBV7-2 and TRBJ2-1; the match to TRBD2 covers 9 bases. Germline-derived CDR1 and CDR2 are SGHTA and FQGNSA. The CDR3 is 17 residues long. Trimming removed 2 bases from V and 8 bases from J; junction bases left unmatched: 13. CDR3 region: CASSLNVAGGSKYEQFF. CDR3 in DNA: TGTGCCAGCAGCTTAAACGTTGCGGGGGGGTCTAAGTATGAGCAGTTCTTC.